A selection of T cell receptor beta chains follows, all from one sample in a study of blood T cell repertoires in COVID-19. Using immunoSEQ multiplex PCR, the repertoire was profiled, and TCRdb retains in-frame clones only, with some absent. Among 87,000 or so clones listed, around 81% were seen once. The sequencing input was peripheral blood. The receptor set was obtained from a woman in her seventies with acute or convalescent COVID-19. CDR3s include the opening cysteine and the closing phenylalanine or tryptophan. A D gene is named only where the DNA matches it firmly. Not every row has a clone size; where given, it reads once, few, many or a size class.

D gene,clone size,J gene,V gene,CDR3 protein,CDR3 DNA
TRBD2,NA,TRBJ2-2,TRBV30,CAWRAGGSTGELFF,TGTGCCTGGAGGGCGGGGGGAAGCACCGGGGAGCTGTTTTTT
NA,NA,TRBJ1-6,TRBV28,CASSQYNSPLHF,TGTGCCAGCAGCCAGTATAATTCACCCCTCCACTTT
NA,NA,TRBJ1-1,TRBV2,CASSEETHALNTEAFF,TGTGCCAGCAGTGAAGAGACTCACGCCCTGAACACTGAAGCTTTCTTT
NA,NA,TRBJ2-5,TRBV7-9,CASSRGGFETQYF,TGTGCCAGCAGTAGGGGAGGTTTTGAGACCCAGTACTTC
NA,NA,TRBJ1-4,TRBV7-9,CASSFLGYAATNEKLFF,TGTGCCAGCAGCTTTTTGGGCTATGCTGCAACTAATGAAAAACTGTTTTTT
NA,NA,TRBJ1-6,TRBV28,CASSQGQLYNSPLHF,TGTGCCAGCAGCCAAGGACAGCTGTATAATTCACCCCTCCACTTT
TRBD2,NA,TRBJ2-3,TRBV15,CATSRDILAGAADTQYF,TGTGCCACCAGCAGAGACATCCTAGCGGGTGCAGCGGATACGCAGTATTTT
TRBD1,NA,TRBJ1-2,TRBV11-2,CASRPGQGLTF,TGTGCCAGCAGACCCGGACAGGGACTCACCTTC
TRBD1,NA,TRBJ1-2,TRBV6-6,CASRGGQGSYGYTF,TGTGCCAGCAGGGGCGGACAGGGTTCGTATGGCTACACCTTC
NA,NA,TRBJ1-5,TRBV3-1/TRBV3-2,CASSRGRGYNQPQHF,TGTGCCAGCAGCCGGGGCAGGGGTTATAATCAGCCCCAGCATTTT
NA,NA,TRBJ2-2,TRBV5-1,CASSPSDRNTGELFF,TGCGCCAGCAGCCCCAGCGACAGGAACACCGGGGAGCTGTTTTTT
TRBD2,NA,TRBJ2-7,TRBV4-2,CASSQETTRSTSGFYEQYF,TGTGCCAGCAGCCAAGAGACGACGCGATCGACTAGCGGGTTCTACGAGCAGTACTTC
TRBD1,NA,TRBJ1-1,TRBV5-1,CASSTLGQGEAFF,TGCGCCAGCAGCACCCTCGGACAGGGGGAAGCTTTCTTT
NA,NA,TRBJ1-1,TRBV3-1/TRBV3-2,CASSSSMNTEAFF,TGTGCCAGCAGCTCCTCTATGAACACTGAAGCTTTCTTT
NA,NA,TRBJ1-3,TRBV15,CATSRESRLNTIYF,TGTGCCACCAGCAGAGAATCGCGACTAAACACCATATATTTT
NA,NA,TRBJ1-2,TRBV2,CASSRGIRGYTF,TGTGCCAGCAGTCGGGGGATCCGGGGCTACACCTTC
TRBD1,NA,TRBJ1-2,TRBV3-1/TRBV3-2,CASSQEGQGPGYTF,TGTGCCAGCAGCCAGGAGGGACAGGGACCCGGCTACACCTTC
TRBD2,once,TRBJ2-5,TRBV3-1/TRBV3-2,CASSQDSLAGGETQYF,TGTGCCAGCAGCCAAGATAGTCTAGCGGGGGGGGAGACCCAGTACTTC
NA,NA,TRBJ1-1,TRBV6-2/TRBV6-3,CASSLGQPEAFF,TGTGCCAGCAGTTTAGGACAGCCTGAAGCTTTCTTT
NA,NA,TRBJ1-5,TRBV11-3,CASSLGVGEQPQHF,TGTGCCAGCAGCTTAGGAGTAGGGGAACAGCCCCAGCATTTT
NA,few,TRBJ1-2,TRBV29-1,CSVEDLFGGYTF,TGCAGCGTTGAAGACCTGTTCGGTGGCTACACCTTC
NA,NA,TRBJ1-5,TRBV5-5,CASSLLERNQPQHF,TGTGCCAGCAGCTTGTTGGAGAGAAATCAGCCCCAGCATTTT
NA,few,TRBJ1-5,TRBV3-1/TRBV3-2,CASSQSGGRSNQPQHF,TGTGCCAGCAGCCAATCGGGAGGCCGTAGCAATCAGCCCCAGCATTTT
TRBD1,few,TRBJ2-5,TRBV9,CASSVAAGQGQETQYF,TGTGCCAGCAGCGTAGCTGCCGGACAGGGCCAAGAGACCCAGTACTTC